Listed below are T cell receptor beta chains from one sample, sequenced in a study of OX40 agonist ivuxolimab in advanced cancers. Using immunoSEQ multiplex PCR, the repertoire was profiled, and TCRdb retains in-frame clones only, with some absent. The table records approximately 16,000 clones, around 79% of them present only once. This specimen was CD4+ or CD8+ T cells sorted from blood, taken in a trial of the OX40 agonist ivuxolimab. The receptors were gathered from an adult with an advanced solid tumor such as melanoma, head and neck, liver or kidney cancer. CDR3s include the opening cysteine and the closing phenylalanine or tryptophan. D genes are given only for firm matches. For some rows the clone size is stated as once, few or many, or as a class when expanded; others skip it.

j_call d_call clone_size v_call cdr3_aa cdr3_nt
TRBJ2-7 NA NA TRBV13 CATSEGSNEQYF TGTGCCACCTCTGAAGGATCCAACGAGCAGTACTTC
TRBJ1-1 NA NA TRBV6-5 CASRRPLPNTEAFF TGTGCCAGCAGAAGACCCCTTCCGAACACTGAAGCTTTCTTT
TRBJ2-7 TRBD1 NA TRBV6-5 CASMGTGSYEQYF TGTGCCAGCATGGGGACAGGGTCCTACGAGCAGTACTTC
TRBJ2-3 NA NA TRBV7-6 CASSLVVLGDTQYF TGTGCCAGCAGCTTAGTTGTACTCGGGGATACGCAGTATTTT
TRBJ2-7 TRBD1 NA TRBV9 CASSPPPWDSSYEQYF TGTGCCAGCAGCCCCCCCCCTTGGGACAGCTCCTACGAGCAGTACTTC
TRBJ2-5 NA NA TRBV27 CASSLGVTQYF TGTGCCAGCAGTTTAGGGGTGACCCAGTACTTC
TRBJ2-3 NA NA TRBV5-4 CASSLDLNLDTQYF TGTGCCAGCAGCTTGGACCTGAATCTGGATACGCAGTATTTT
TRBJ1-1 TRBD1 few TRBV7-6 CASHRGPRADTEAFF TGTGCCAGCCATAGGGGGCCTCGGGCGGACACTGAAGCTTTCTTT
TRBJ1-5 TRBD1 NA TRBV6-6 CASRDRMGNQPQHF TGTGCCAGCAGGGACAGGATGGGCAATCAGCCCCAGCATTTT
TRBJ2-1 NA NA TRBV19 CASSIDDRLYNEQFF TGTGCCAGTAGTATAGACGACAGATTATACAATGAGCAGTTCTTC
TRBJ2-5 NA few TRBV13 CASSSLRGQYF TGTGCCAGCAGCTCCCTGAGGGGCCAGTACTTC
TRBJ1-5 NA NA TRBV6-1 CASSGVGNQPQHF TGTGCCAGCAGTGGGGTCGGCAATCAGCCCCAGCATTTT
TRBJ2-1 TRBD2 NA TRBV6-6 CASSYVSGAYNEQFF TGTGCCAGCAGTTACGTTAGCGGGGCCTACAATGAGCAGTTCTTC
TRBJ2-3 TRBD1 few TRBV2 CASSDEGAGDTQYF TGTGCCAGCAGTGACGAGGGGGCCGGAGATACGCAGTATTTT
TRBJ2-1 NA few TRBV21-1 CASRQKWEQFF TGTGCCAGCAGACAGAAGTGGGAGCAGTTCTTC
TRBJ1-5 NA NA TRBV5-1 CASSFNGDSNQPQHF TGCGCCAGCAGCTTCAACGGGGATAGCAATCAGCCCCAGCATTTT
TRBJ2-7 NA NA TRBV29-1 CSAEDSYEQYF TGCAGCGCCGAGGACAGTTACGAGCAGTACTTC
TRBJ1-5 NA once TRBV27 CASSLGRISNQPQHF TGTGCCAGCAGTTTAGGACGGATTAGCAATCAGCCCCAGCATTTT
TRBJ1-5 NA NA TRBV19 CASKIMDGHQPQHF TGTGCCAGTAAAATTATGGACGGCCATCAGCCCCAGCATTTT
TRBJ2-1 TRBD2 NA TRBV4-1 CASSESVAGAQRSYNEQFF TGCGCCAGCAGTGAATCGGTAGCGGGGGCCCAACGCTCCTACAATGAGCAGTTCTTC